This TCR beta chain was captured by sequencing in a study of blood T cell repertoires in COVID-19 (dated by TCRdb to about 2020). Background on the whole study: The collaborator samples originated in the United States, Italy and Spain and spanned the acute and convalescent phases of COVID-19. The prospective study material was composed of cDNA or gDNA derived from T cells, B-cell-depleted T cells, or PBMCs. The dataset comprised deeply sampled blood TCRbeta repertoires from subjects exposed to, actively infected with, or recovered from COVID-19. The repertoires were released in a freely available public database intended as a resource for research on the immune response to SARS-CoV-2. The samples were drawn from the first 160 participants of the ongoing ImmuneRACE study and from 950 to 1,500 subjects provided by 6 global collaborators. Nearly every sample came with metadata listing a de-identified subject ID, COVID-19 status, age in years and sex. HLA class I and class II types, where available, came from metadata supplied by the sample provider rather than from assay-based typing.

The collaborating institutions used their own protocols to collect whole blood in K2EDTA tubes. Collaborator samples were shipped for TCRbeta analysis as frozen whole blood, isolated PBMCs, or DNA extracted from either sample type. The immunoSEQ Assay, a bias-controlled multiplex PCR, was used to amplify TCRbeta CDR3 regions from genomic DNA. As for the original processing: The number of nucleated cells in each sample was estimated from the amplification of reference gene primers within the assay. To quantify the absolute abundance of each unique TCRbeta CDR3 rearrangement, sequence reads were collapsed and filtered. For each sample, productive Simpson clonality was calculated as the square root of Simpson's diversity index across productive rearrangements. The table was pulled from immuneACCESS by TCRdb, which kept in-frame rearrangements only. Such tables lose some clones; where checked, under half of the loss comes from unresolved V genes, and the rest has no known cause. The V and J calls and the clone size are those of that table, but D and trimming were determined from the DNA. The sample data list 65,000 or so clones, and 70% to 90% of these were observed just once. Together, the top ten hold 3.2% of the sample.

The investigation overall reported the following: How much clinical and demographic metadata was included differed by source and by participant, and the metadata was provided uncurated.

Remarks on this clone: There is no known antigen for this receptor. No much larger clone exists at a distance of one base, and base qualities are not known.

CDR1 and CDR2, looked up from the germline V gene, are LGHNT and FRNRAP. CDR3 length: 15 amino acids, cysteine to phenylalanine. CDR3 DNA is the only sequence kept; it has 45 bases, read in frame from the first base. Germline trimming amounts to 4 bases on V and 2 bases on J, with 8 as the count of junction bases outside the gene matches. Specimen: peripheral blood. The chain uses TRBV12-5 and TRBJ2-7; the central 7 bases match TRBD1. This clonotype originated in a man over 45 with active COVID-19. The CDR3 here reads CASGSRDSHTYEQYF. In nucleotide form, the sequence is TGTGCTAGTGGTTCCCGGGACAGTCACACCTACGAGCAGTACTTC.